A single TCR beta chain is shown here with its context. The target antigen is unknown. The data originate from a study of T cells in localized non-small cell lung cancer. Study-wide findings and caveats: The tumor had only one region sequenced, so heterogeneity remains possible. T cell clonality was highest in uninvolved adjacent lung, above tumor.

Profiled with immunoSEQ multiplex PCR; TCRdb holds only in-frame clones, not every one. Here the sample spans approximately 49,000 clones, 70% to 80% being singletons. The sample consisted of peripheral blood, taken before any cancer treatment. This receptor was obtained from a man aged 40-75 years with stage I squamous cell lung carcinoma.

This CDR3 reads CASSPGPSRPDTQYF. The CDR3 DNA reads as TGTGCCAGCAGCCCCGGGCCCTCCCGCCCAGATACGCAGTATTTT. The gene calls are TRBV5-4 and TRBJ2-3, with D hard to call. The germline V and J ends were trimmed by 4 bases and 4 bases, with 16 bases remaining between them. The CDR3 contains 15 residues. Germline V CDR1 and CDR2: SGHNT, YYREEE (reference sequence).